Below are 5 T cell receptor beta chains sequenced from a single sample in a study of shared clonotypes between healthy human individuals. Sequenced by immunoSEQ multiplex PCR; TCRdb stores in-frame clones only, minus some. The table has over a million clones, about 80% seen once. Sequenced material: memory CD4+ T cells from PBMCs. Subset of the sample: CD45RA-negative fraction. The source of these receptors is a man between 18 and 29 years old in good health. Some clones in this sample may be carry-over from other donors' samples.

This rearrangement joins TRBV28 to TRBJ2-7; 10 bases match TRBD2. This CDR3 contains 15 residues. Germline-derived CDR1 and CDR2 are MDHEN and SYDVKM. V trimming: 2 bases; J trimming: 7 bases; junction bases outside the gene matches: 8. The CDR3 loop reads CASSLRLAGGREQYF. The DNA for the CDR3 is TGTGCCAGCAGTTTAAGGTTAGCGGGAGGACGGGAGCAGTACTTC.

The CDR3 reads CASSPGTSGTYEQYF. DNA of the CDR3: TGTGCCAGCAGCCCCGGGACTAGCGGGACCTACGAGCAGTACTTC. The J gene is TRBJ2-7, the V gene TRBV4-2; 13 positions match TRBD2. This CDR3 contains 15 residues. J was trimmed by 2 bases and V by 4 bases; bases with no gene match: 2. Germline loops: CDR1 LGHNA, CDR2 YNFKEQ.

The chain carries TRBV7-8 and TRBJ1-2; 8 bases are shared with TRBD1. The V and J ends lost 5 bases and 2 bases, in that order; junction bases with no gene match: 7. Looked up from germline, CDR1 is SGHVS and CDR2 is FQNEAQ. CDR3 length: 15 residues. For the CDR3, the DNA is TGTGCCAGCAGCCTCATGACAGGGGAGAACTATGGCTACACCTTC. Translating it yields CASSLMTGENYGYTF.

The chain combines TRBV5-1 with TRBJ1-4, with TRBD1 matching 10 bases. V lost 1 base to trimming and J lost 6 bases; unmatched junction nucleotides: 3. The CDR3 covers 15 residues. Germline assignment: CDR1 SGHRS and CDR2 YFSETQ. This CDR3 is CASSLLGTGDEKLFF. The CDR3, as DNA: TGCGCCAGCAGCTTGTTGGGGACAGGGGATGAAAAACTGTTTTTT.

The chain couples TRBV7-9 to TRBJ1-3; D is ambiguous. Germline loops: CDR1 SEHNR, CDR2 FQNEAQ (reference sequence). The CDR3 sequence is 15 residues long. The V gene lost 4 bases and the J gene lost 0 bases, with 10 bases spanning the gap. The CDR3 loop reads CASSSYKSSGNTIYF. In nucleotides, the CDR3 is TGTGCCAGCAGCTCCTACAAAAGCTCTGGAAACACCATATATTTT.